This TCR beta chain was recorded in a study of cytomegalovirus exposure and HLA in healthy donors. Study findings and constraints: Association of a missense DCLRE1C variant with TCR beta V- and J-gene trimming was reported in a later analysis. Later analysis identified some 16,000 TCR beta sequences associated with HLA alleles, using a false discovery rate threshold of 0.05. In all likelihood, a cluster of highly shared sequence variants was a sequencing artifact. The number of N-insertions in an Asian-associated ancestry cluster was reportedly below the 666-donor mean in a later analysis.

This clone was seen once. Antigen unknown. Deletions cut 6 bases from V and 0 bases from J, with 15 bases between. This CDR3 comprises 16 residues. The V gene's germline CDR1 is MDHEN and CDR2 SYDVKM. Primers: 60 Vbeta forward and 13 Jbeta reverse. The table came from immunoSEQ multiplex PCR; TCRdb's copy has only in-frame clones and leaves some out. The repertoire holds some 87,000 clones, with 65% to 80% as singletons. Sequenced material: PBMCs. The TCR was taken from a woman in her forties or fifties in good health and CMV-seropositive. The V and J genes are TRBV28 and TRBJ1-3, with D hard to call. CDR3 sequence (DNA): TGTGCCAGCAGCCCCCATCGCGGTCCCTCTGGAAACACCATATATTTT. It codes for CASSPHRGPSGNTIYF. The whole variable domain, filled in from reference TRBV28 and TRBJ1-3, reads DVKVTQSSRYLVKRTGEKVFLECVQDMDHENMFWYRQDPGLGLRLIYFSYDVKMKEKGDIPEGYSVSREKKERFSLILESASTNQTSMYLCASSPHRGPSGNTIYFGEGSWLTVV.